This T cell receptor (beta chain) originates from a study of blood T cell repertoires in COVID-19. Turning to the study itself: Donors in the United States, Italy and Spain gave samples during acute or convalescent COVID-19.

Study processing details: Reference gene primer amplification gave estimated nucleated cell counts. Assay: immunoSEQ multiplex PCR; the TCRdb copy retains only in-frame clones and omits some. V and J calls plus clone size are reproduced from that table; the DNA served to infer D and trimming. The top ten hold approximately 17% of the sample, which has about 120,000 clones, approximately 85% seen once. Looked up from germline, CDR1 is SGHTA and CDR2 is FQGNSA. V dropped 5 bases and J dropped 6 bases, with 8 bases sitting between them. This CDR3 spans 13 amino acids. The receptor's source is a man aged 30 to 45 with COVID-19, enrolled during active disease. The rearrangement joins TRBV7-2 to TRBJ1-6, with a tentative D call TRBD1 (5 bases). The sequencing input was peripheral blood. The CDR3 region is CASSPDSNSPLHF. CDR3 nucleotides: TGTGCCAGCAGCCCCGACAGTAATTCACCCCTCCACTTT.